The 13 T cell receptor beta chains below all came from one sample that was sequenced in a study of cytomegalovirus exposure and HLA in healthy donors. 13 Jbeta primers and 60 Vbeta primers were used for the PCR. The assay was immunoSEQ multiplex PCR, and TCRdb's table has in-frame clones only and misses some. The sample has around 100,000 clones; 81% are singletons. The sample was PBMCs. These receptors were obtained from a woman in her seventies in good health and CMV-seropositive.

This chain uses TRBV15 with TRBJ1-2, with 9 bases that match TRBD1. With V trimmed by 3 bases and J by 8 bases, 10 bases remained unmatched. Germline CDR1 reads LNHNV; CDR2 reads YYDKDF (reference sequence). This CDR3 has 15 amino acids. As DNA, the CDR3 is TGTGCCACCAGCAGTCGAAAACAGGGGGCAAACGGCTACACCTTC. Its protein is CATSSRKQGANGYTF.

The rearrangement joins TRBV29-1 to TRBJ2-7, with D possibly being TRBD2 (5 bases). Germline values: CDR1 SQVTM, CDR2 ANQGSEA. V was trimmed by 4 bases and J by 0 bases, leaving 10 bases between them. The CDR3 contains 13 residues. Here the CDR3 reads CSVGGGYSYEQYF. Written as DNA, the CDR3 is TGCAGCGTTGGTGGAGGATACTCCTACGAGCAGTACTTC.

This chain joins TRBV7-2 and TRBJ2-5, with 9 bases matching TRBD1. V shed 4 bases, J shed 2 bases, and the junction held 5 bases outside the gene matches. Germline loops: CDR1 SGHTA, CDR2 FQGNSA. The CDR3 is made up of 15 amino acids. This CDR3 reads CASSYDRGRQETQYF. CDR3 DNA: TGTGCCAGCAGCTACGACAGGGGGAGGCAAGAGACCCAGTACTTC.

The chain employs TRBV4-3 and TRBJ1-6; D is ambiguous. This CDR3 has 14 amino acids. CDR1 is LGHNA and CDR2 is YSLEER in the germline V gene. V was clipped by 0 bases and J by 12 bases, with 12 bases between them. In DNA, the CDR3 is TGCGCCAGCAGCCAAGATTCCCAGCGGGAACCCCTCCACTTT. Protein: CASSQDSQREPLHF.

V gene TRBV5-1 combines with J gene TRBJ1-2; 10 bases are shared with TRBD1. This CDR3 contains 14 residues. CDR1 and CDR2 from the germline V gene are SGHRS and YFSETQ. V was clipped by 3 bases and J by 4 bases; unmatched bases: 3. The CDR3 DNA follows: TGCGCCAGCAGCTCCGGGACAGGGGCCTATGGCTACACCTTC. Translation gives CASSSGTGAYGYTF. Full variable domain (remainder filled in from reference TRBV5-1 and TRBJ1-2): KAGVTQTPRYLIKTRGQQVTLSCSPISGHRSVSWYQQTPGQGLQFLFEYFSETQRNKGNFPGRFSGRQFSNSRSEMNVSTLELGDSALYLCASSSGTGAYGYTFGSGTRLTVV.

V usage is TRBV19 and J usage is TRBJ1-5, with D possibly being TRBD1 (5 bases). Germline V CDR1 and CDR2: LNHDA, SQIVND (reference sequence). Trimming took off 3 bases at V and 3 bases at J, with 9 bases between the two ends. CDR3 size: 14 residues. The CDR3 DNA reads TGTGCCAGTAGTATCCAGGACATCAATCAGCCCCAGCATTTT. The encoded protein is CASSIQDINQPQHF.

This clone was seen a single time. The J gene is TRBJ2-7, the V gene TRBV5-1; TRBD2 might be the D (5 bases). V was clipped by 3 bases and J by 0 bases, with 13 bases between them. The CDR3 loop spans 15 amino acids. CDR1 SGHRS and CDR2 YFSETQ come from the germline V gene. The CDR3 DNA follows: TGCGCCAGCAGCTCTGCCGGGATAAGCTCCTACGAGCAGTACTTC. It encodes CASSSAGISSYEQYF.

The chain recombines TRBV20-1 with TRBJ1-1, with D hard to call. The V gene lost 1 base and the J gene lost 5 bases, with 5 bases spanning the gap. The CDR3 spans 11 residues. The germline V gene has CDR1 DFQATT and CDR2 SNEGSKA (reference sequence). The CDR3 is CSARAGTEAFF. The CDR3 DNA reads as TGCAGTGCTAGAGCCGGGACTGAAGCTTTCTTT.

This rearrangement joins TRBV19 to TRBJ2-2; TRBD1 might be the D (6 bases). Germline loops: CDR1 LNHDA, CDR2 SQIVND (reference sequence). The CDR3 is 13 residues long. V lost 8 bases and J 4 bases, leaving 11 bases between the germline ends. CDR3 coding DNA: TGTGCCAGTGAGGGGGAAGGCACCGGGGAGCTGTTTTTT. It translates to CASEGEGTGELFF.

The genes are TRBV30 and TRBJ1-5; D gene uncertain. CDR1 GTSNPN and CDR2 SVGIG come from the germline V gene (reference sequence). The CDR3 loop spans 12 amino acids. Trimming stripped 1 base from V and 4 bases from J, with 5 bases between. The CDR3 spells CAWSGGNQPQHF. The CDR3 region has the DNA TGTGCCTGGAGTGGCGGGAATCAGCCCCAGCATTTT.

V usage is TRBV29-1 and J usage is TRBJ2-7; 8 positions match TRBD1. J gave up 4 bases and V 5 bases, and 7 bases lay outside the gene matches. Germline V gene lookup returns CDR1 SQVTM and CDR2 ANQGSEA. The CDR3 spans 13 residues. CDR3 sequence: CSVWDRPRYEQYF. The CDR3, as DNA: TGCAGCGTTTGGGACAGGCCCCGGTACGAGCAGTACTTC.

For the CDR3, the DNA is TGTGCCAGTAAGACCCCCGGGACTGGAAACACCATATATTTT. This translates into CASKTPGTGNTIYF. The chain has TRBV19 and TRBJ1-3; D is ambiguous. The germline V gene has CDR1 LNHDA and CDR2 SQIVND (reference sequence). The CDR3 has 14 residues. The V end was cut by 7 bases, the J end by 2 bases, with 12 bases between.

This clone was seen a single time. The V gene is TRBV11-3, the J gene TRBJ1-2, with D unresolved. Germline CDR1 reads SGHNT; CDR2 reads YENEEA. V was trimmed by 2 bases and J by 2 bases, leaving 12 bases between them. This CDR3 has 15 residues. The CDR3 reads CASSLSWGDNYGYTF. The CDR3, as DNA: TGTGCCAGCAGCTTAAGTTGGGGAGACAACTATGGCTACACCTTC.